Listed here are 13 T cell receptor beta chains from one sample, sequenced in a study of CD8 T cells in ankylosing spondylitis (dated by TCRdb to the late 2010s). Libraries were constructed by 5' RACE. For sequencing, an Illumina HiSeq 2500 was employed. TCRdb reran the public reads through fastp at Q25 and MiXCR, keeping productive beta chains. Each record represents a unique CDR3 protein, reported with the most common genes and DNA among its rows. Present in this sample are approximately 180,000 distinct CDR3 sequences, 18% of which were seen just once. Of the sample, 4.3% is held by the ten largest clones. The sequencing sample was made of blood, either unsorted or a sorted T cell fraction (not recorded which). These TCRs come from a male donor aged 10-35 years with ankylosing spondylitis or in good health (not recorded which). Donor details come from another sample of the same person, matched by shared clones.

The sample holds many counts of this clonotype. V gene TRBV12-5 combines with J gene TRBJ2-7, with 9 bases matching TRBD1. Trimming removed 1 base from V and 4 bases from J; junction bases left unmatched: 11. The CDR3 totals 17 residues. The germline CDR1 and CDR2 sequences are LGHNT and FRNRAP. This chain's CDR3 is CASGLAPGTGLGYEQYV. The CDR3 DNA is TGTGCTAGTGGTTTGGCTCCCGGGACAGGGTTGGGGTACGAGCAGTACGTC.

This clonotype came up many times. CDR3 sequence reads: CASSVAPTSTDTQYF. The CDR3 DNA reads as TGTGCCAGCAGCGTAGCGCCTACTAGCACAGATACGCAGTATTTT. The gene calls are TRBV9 and TRBJ2-3; D uncertain. Trimming stripped 0 bases from V and 0 bases from J, with 8 bases between. CDR1 SGDLS and CDR2 YYNGEE come from the germline V gene. The CDR3 covers 15 residues.

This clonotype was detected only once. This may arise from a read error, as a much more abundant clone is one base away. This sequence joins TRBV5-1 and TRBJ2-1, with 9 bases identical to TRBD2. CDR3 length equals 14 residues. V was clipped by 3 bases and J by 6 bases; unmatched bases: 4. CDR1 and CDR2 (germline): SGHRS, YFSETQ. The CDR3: CASSWAGGSNEQFF. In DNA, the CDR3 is TGCGCCAGCAGCTGGGCGGGAGGGTCCAATGAGCAGTTCTTC.

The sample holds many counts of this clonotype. The CDR3 is CASSEAGTSGYTDTQYF. In nucleotides, the CDR3 is TGTGCCAGCAGTGAAGCAGGGACTAGCGGGTACACAGATACGCAGTATTTT. This rearrangement joins TRBV6-1 to TRBJ2-3, with 12 nucleotides matching TRBD2. V was clipped by 0 bases and J by 2 bases; unmatched bases: 3. The CDR3 runs 17 residues. Germline CDR1 reads MNHNS; CDR2 reads SASEGT.

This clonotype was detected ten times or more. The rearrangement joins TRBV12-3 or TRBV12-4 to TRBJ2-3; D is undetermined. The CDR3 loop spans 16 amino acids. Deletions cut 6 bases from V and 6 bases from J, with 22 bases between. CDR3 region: CASSSARDSQGDTQYF. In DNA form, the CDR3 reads TGTGCCAGCAGCTCAGCACGAGACTCTCAAGGGGATACGCAGTATTTT.

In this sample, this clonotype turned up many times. CDR3 region: CASSLRSGGPTEAFF. CDR3 DNA sequence: TGTGCCAGCAGTTTGCGTTCTGGGGGCCCCACTGAAGCTTTCTTT. The chain couples TRBV12-3 or TRBV12-4 to TRBJ1-1, with D possibly TRBD1 on 6 matching bases. CDR3 length: 15 amino acids. The ends were cut back, 3 bases at V and 4 bases at J, with 15 bases in the middle.

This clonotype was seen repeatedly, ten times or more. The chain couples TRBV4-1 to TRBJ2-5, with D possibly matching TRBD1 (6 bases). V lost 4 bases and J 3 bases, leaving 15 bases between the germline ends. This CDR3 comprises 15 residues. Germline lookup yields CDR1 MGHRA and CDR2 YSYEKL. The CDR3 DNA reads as TGCGCCAGCAGCCCCCCGGGACAAACAAAAGAGACCCAGTACTTC. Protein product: CASSPPGQTKETQYF.

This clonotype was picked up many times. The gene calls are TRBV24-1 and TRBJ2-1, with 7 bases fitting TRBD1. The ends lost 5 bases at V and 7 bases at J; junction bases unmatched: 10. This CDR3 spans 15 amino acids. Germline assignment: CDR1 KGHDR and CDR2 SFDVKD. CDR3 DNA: TGTGCCACCAGTGTTCCGGGACAGTTGTCGAATGAGCAGTTCTTC. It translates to CATSVPGQLSNEQFF.

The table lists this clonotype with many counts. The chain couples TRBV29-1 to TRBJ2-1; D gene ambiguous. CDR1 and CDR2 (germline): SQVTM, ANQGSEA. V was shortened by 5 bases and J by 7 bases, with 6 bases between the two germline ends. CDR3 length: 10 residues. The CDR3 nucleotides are TGCAGCGTTCGGTCGAATGAGCAGTTCTTC. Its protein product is CSVRSNEQFF.

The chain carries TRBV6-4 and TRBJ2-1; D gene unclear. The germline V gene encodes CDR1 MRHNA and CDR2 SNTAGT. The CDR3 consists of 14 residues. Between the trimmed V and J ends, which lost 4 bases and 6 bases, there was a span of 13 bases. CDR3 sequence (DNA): TGTGCCAGCAGTGCCCTCCTGACTCGCAATGAGCAGTTCTTC. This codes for CASSALLTRNEQFF.

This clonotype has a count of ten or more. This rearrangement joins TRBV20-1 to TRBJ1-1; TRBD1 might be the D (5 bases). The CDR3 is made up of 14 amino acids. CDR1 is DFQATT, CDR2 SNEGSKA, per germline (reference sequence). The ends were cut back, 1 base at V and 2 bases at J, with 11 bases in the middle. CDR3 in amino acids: CSARGGPSNTEAFF. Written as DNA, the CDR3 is TGCAGTGCTAGAGGGGGACCGAGCAACACTGAAGCTTTCTTT.

The CDR3 DNA reads TGCAGTGCTAGTGAAATGGACTCACCCCTCCACTTT. Its translation: CSASEMDSPLHF. This rearrangement joins TRBV20-1 to TRBJ1-6; D call uncertain. Germline CDR1 is DFQATT and CDR2 is SNEGSKA (reference sequence). The CDR3 sequence is 12 residues long. The germline V and J ends were trimmed by 3 bases and 10 bases, with 10 bases remaining between them.

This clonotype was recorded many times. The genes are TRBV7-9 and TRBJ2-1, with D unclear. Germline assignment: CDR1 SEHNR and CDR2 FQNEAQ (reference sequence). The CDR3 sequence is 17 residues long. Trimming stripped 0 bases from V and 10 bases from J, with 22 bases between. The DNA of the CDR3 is TGTGCCAGCAGCTTAGCCCGAGGAATAATCGTAAAGAGCGAGCAGTTCTTC. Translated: CASSLARGIIVKSEQFF.